This TCR beta chain was identified during a study of T cells in Graves' hyperthyroidism and ophthalmopathy. This CDR3 has 16 amino acids. The V and J ends lost 7 bases and 4 bases, in that order; junction bases with no gene match: 9. Germline V gives CDR1 KGHDR, CDR2 SFDVKD. In this sample, this clonotype turned up many times. RNA transcripts provided the source from which TCR beta CDR3 regions were amplified. The HTBI primer set was used in a first-round RT-PCR of the TCR CDR3. Each CDR3 protein is one row after TCRdb ran MiXCR on the multiplex PCR reads. The data hold 650,000 to 750,000 distinct CDR3 sequences, with around 13% observed a single time.

The specimen sequenced was blood. The receptor was isolated from a woman younger than 35 with Graves' hyperthyroidism. The chain uses TRBV24-1 and TRBJ2-1, with TRBD1 identical over 10 bases. The CDR3 DNA reads TGTGCCACCAGCGATCGGACAGGGGGGCTATACAATGAGCAGTTCTTC. Encoded protein: CATSDRTGGLYNEQFF.